Shown below are 31 T cell receptor beta chains from a single sample sequenced in a study of cytomegalovirus exposure and HLA in healthy donors. The PCR was carried out with 60 Vbeta primers and 13 Jbeta primers. Clones were read by immunoSEQ multiplex PCR, and TCRdb kept only the in-frame ones, dropping some. This table holds more than 150,000 clones, approximately 79% found once. The source material was PBMCs. The receptor set was obtained from a girl aged 10 to 17 in good health and CMV-seropositive.

The chain carries TRBV7-9 and TRBJ2-7, with TRBD1 as a possible D gene (5 bases). Trimming stripped 5 bases from V and 1 base from J, with 24 bases between. Germline V lookup: CDR1 SEHNR, CDR2 FQNEAQ (reference sequence). This CDR3 contains 18 residues. In DNA form, the CDR3 reads TGTGCCAGCAGCGCGTCCCTAGGACAAGGCAAACCGTCCTACGAGCAGTACTTC. Residues: CASSASLGQGKPSYEQYF.

The chain joins TRBV25-1 to TRBJ1-4, with TRBD1 matching over 9 bases. CDR1 is MGHDK, CDR2 SYGVNS, per germline. The CDR3 totals 12 residues. J was trimmed by 12 bases and V by 3 bases; bases with no gene match: 2. For the CDR3, the DNA is TGTGCCAGCAGTGAGGACAGGGGTGAACTGTTTTTT. Amino acids: CASSEDRGELFF.

The rearrangement links TRBV6-6 to TRBJ1-3; D is undetermined. Trimming took off 2 bases at V and 7 bases at J, with 9 bases between the two ends. This CDR3 contains 13 residues. Per germline, CDR1 MNHNY and CDR2 SVGAGI (reference sequence). CDR3 residues: CASSYGRSNTIYF. For the CDR3, the DNA is TGTGCCAGCAGTTACGGGCGCAGCAACACCATATATTTT.

This rearrangement joins TRBV6-4 to TRBJ1-1, with D possibly matching TRBD1 (6 bases). CDR3 size: 13 residues. Germline loops: CDR1 MRHNA, CDR2 SNTAGT. The V gene lost 3 bases and the J gene lost 6 bases, with 11 bases spanning the gap. CDR3 DNA sequence: TGTGCCAGCAGTGAGATACAGGGATCTGAAGCTTTCTTT. Amino acids: CASSEIQGSEAFF.

The V and J genes are TRBV19 and TRBJ2-5, with 9 bases aligning to TRBD2. Germline V gene data show CDR1 as LNHDA and CDR2 as SQIVND (reference sequence). After removal of 3 bases from V and 1 base from J, the junction contained 6 bases not matched to a gene. The length of the CDR3 is 16 residues. As DNA, the CDR3 is TGTGCCAGTAGTATGAAAGCGGGGGGACTCCAAGAGACCCAGTACTTC. It codes for CASSMKAGGLQETQYF.

V usage is TRBV30 and J usage is TRBJ2-2, with 7 bases identical to TRBD1. The CDR3 sequence is 13 residues long. J was trimmed by 5 bases and V by 8 bases; bases with no gene match: 8. Germline CDR1 reads GTSNPN; CDR2 reads SVGIG (reference sequence). Here the CDR3 DNA reads TGTGCCCACCGGGACAGAGGGACCGGGGAGCTGTTTTTT. Amino acid sequence: CAHRDRGTGELFF.

The chain is built from TRBV29-1 and TRBJ2-3; tentative D call: TRBD2 (7 bases). Trimming took 4 bases from V and 1 from J, leaving 15 bases between them. Per the germline V gene, CDR1 is SQVTM and CDR2 is ANQGSEA. This CDR3 contains 15 residues. DNA for the CDR3: TGCAGCGTTGTTACTAGGGGGAGGGGCACAGATACGCAGTATTTT. This encodes CSVVTRGRGTDTQYF.

The chain combines TRBV30 with TRBJ1-3; D is uncertain. Deletions cut 0 bases from V and 0 bases from J, with 6 bases between. The CDR3 extends over 14 amino acids. CDR1 and CDR2 from the germline V gene are GTSNPN and SVGIG (reference sequence). The CDR3 loop reads CAWSVAGSGNTIYF. As DNA, the CDR3 is TGTGCCTGGAGTGTGGCGGGCTCTGGAAACACCATATATTTT.

This chain connects TRBV2 to TRBJ1-2; a possible D gene is TRBD1 (6 bases). This CDR3 is 13 amino acids long. CDR1 is SNHLY, CDR2 FYNNEI, per germline. The ends were cut back, 1 base at V and 4 bases at J, with 7 bases in the middle. In DNA, the CDR3 is TGTGCCAGCAGTGAAGACAGGGCCTATGGCTACACCTTC. It codes for CASSEDRAYGYTF. The full variable domain, with the rest looked up from reference TRBV2 and TRBJ1-2, is EPEVTQTPSHQVTQMGQEVILRCVPISNHLYFYWYRQILGQKVEFLVSFYNNEISEKSEIFDDQFSVERPDGSNFTLKIRSTKLEDSAMYFCASSEDRAYGYTFGSGTRLTVV.

The V gene is TRBV6-5, the J gene TRBJ2-5, with no clear D. With 5 bases removed from V and 5 bases from J, the gap between germline ends came to 15 bases. CDR1 MNHEY and CDR2 SVGAGI come from the germline V gene. The CDR3 is 14 residues long. DNA for the CDR3: TGTGCCAGCAGTCCTCAGTTCTCGTTGGAGACCCAGTACTTC. The encoded protein is CASSPQFSLETQYF.

The chain recombines TRBV2 with TRBJ2-7; 16 bases agree with TRBD2. In germline, CDR1 is SNHLY, CDR2 FYNNEI. The trim removed 7 bases at V and 2 bases at J, leaving 8 bases unmatched. The CDR3 contains 17 residues. CDR3 sequence (DNA): TGTGCCAGCACTGACCCGGGACTAGCGGGGGGGACCTACGAGCAGTACTTC. Protein sequence: CASTDPGLAGGTYEQYF.

V is TRBV2 and J is TRBJ2-3, with TRBD2 matching 7 bases. V trimming: 7 bases; J trimming: 6 bases; junction bases outside the gene matches: 7. The CDR3 extends over 13 amino acids. Germline values: CDR1 SNHLY, CDR2 FYNNEI. The CDR3 loop reads CASTGRESDTQYF. The CDR3 nucleotides read TGTGCCAGCACCGGGCGGGAGTCGGATACGCAGTATTTT.

The chain carries TRBV4-3 and TRBJ2-2; no definite D call. Trimming took 4 bases from V and 6 from J, leaving 6 bases between them. Germline lookup yields CDR1 LGHNA and CDR2 YSLEER. The CDR3 spans 12 residues. CDR3 region: CASSRAPGELFF. The DNA for the CDR3 is TGCGCCAGCAGCCGGGCGCCCGGGGAGCTGTTTTTT.

This sequence joins TRBV29-1 and TRBJ2-2; no reliable D call. The length of the CDR3 is 16 residues. V was shortened by 2 bases and J by 0 bases, with 13 bases between the two germline ends. Germline CDR1 and CDR2: SQVTM and ANQGSEA. Here the CDR3 DNA reads TGCAGCGTTGAAAGGTGGGCCGACGCGAACACCGGGGAGCTGTTTTTT. This encodes CSVERWADANTGELFF.

The chain joins TRBV2 to TRBJ2-4; the match to TRBD2 covers 10 bases. The CDR3 is 15 residues long. Per the germline V gene, CDR1 is SNHLY and CDR2 is FYNNEI. V lost 5 bases and J lost 8; bases outside the gene matches: 9. Here the CDR3 reads CASSSNSGGADIQYF. DNA for the CDR3: TGTGCCAGCAGTTCGAACAGCGGGGGGGCCGACATTCAGTACTTC. The whole variable domain, filled in from reference TRBV2 and TRBJ2-4, reads EPEVTQTPSHQVTQMGQEVILRCVPISNHLYFYWYRQILGQKVEFLVSFYNNEISEKSEIFDDQFSVERPDGSNFTLKIRSTKLEDSAMYFCASSSNSGGADIQYFGAGTRLSVL.

This chain connects TRBV14 to TRBJ2-5; no clear D. The CDR3 loop spans 12 amino acids. In germline, CDR1 is SGHDN, CDR2 FVKESK. V was pared by 2 bases and J by 5 bases, with 6 bases between. CDR3 in DNA: TGTGCCAGCAGCCAATCCTTTGAGACCCAGTACTTC. The encoded protein is CASSQSFETQYF.

The sample holds a few counts of this clone. V gene TRBV6-1 combines with J gene TRBJ2-7, with D tentatively TRBD1 (5 bases). CDR3 size: 13 residues. Per germline, CDR1 MNHNS and CDR2 SASEGT. V was pared by 8 bases and J by 1 base, with 12 bases between. CDR3 in amino acids: CASATGLSYEQYF. The CDR3 DNA is TGTGCCAGCGCAACAGGCCTATCCTACGAGCAGTACTTC.

This sequence joins TRBV28 and TRBJ2-7; a weak D match, TRBD1 (6 bases). Trimming shortened V by 5 bases and J by 3 bases, and 8 bases separated the two germline ends. Per the germline V gene, CDR1 is MDHEN and CDR2 is SYDVKM. The CDR3 loop spans 12 amino acids. In DNA form, the CDR3 reads TGTGCCAGCAGTGCCAGGGGCTACGAGCAGTACTTC. Amino acids: CASSARGYEQYF.

The chain links TRBV11-2 to TRBJ1-2; D is possibly TRBD1 (6 bases). Trimming removed 5 bases at V and 5 bases at J, with 21 bases between. This CDR3 contains 16 residues. Per the germline V gene, CDR1 is SGHAT and CDR2 is FQNNGV. This CDR3 is CASSAELTGPLYGYTF. CDR3 nucleotide sequence: TGTGCCAGCAGCGCCGAACTGACAGGACCTCTATATGGCTACACCTTC.

The chain carries TRBV4-1 and TRBJ1-2, with 7 bases identical to TRBD1. From germline, CDR1 is MGHRA and CDR2 YSYEKL. The CDR3 is 15 residues long. J was trimmed by 4 bases and V by 4 bases; bases with no gene match: 9. The CDR3 nucleotides are TGCGCCAGCAGCCTTCCGGGACAGCTTTCCTATGGCTACACCTTC. Amino acid sequence: CASSLPGQLSYGYTF.

This chain uses TRBV13 with TRBJ2-1; D gene unclear. With 4 bases removed from V and 0 bases from J, the gap between germline ends came to 7 bases. The CDR3 consists of 14 residues. Germline V gives CDR1 PRHDT, CDR2 FYEKMQ (reference sequence). CDR3 coding DNA: TGTGCCAGCAGCTCGCGACTCTCCTACAATGAGCAGTTCTTC. This codes for CASSSRLSYNEQFF. Combining the CDR3 with reference TRBV13 and TRBJ2-1 gives the whole variable domain AAGVIQSPRHLIKEKRETATLKCYPIPRHDTVYWYQQGPGQDPQFLISFYEKMQSDKGSIPDRFSAQQFSDYHSELNMSSLELGDSALYFCASSSRLSYNEQFFGPGTRLTVL.

This chain connects TRBV6-5 to TRBJ2-7; 14 nucleotides agree with TRBD2. Germline V gives CDR1 MNHEY, CDR2 SVGAGI. The CDR3 runs to 14 residues. With V trimmed by 6 bases and J by 6 bases, 4 bases remained unmatched. This CDR3 is CASRGLAGGGEQYF. The CDR3 coding sequence is TGTGCCAGCAGAGGACTAGCGGGGGGTGGCGAGCAGTACTTC.

This rearrangement joins TRBV6-1 to TRBJ2-1; TRBD1 matches at 11 bases. This CDR3 comprises 14 residues. V dropped 3 bases and J dropped 6; count of bases not matched to a gene: 1. The V gene's germline CDR1 is MNHNS and CDR2 SASEGT. DNA for the CDR3: TGTGCCAGCAGTGACGGGACAGGGGGCAATGAGCAGTTCTTC. This sequence encodes CASSDGTGGNEQFF.

This clone appeared a single time. The gene calls are TRBV29-1 and TRBJ1-1; D is perhaps TRBD1 (6 bases). Germline loops: CDR1 SQVTM, CDR2 ANQGSEA. Trimming pared 0 bases from V and 5 bases from J, leaving 16 bases between. CDR3 length: 15 amino acids. CDR3 nucleotides: TGCAGCGTTGAAGATCGGATTGCCAGGGGTACTGAAGCTTTCTTT. Translating gives CSVEDRIARGTEAFF.

The genes are TRBV5-1 and TRBJ2-1; 8 nucleotides align to TRBD2. The ends lost 4 bases at V and 6 bases at J; junction bases unmatched: 6. Per the germline V gene, CDR1 is SGHRS and CDR2 is YFSETQ. There are 14 residues in the CDR3. CDR3 DNA sequence: TGCGCCAGCAGCGAACCCGGGGGGGCCAATGAGCAGTTCTTC. Translating gives CASSEPGGANEQFF.

This chain connects TRBV29-1 to TRBJ2-2, with 8 bases identical to TRBD1. The CDR3 is 13 amino acids. The germline V gene encodes CDR1 SQVTM and CDR2 ANQGSEA. V lost 4 bases, J lost 7 bases, and 5 bases stayed unmatched. The CDR3 here is CSVGRGQVGELFF. CDR3 nucleotide sequence: TGCAGCGTTGGCAGGGGGCAAGTCGGGGAGCTGTTTTTT.

The chain carries TRBV4-3 and TRBJ2-7, with 7 nucleotides matching TRBD2. The CDR3 sequence is 14 residues long. The V and J ends lost 4 bases and 2 bases, in that order; junction bases with no gene match: 5. In germline, CDR1 is LGHNA, CDR2 YSLEER. In DNA form, the CDR3 reads TGCGCCAGCAGCCCTTGGGAGGGACCCTACGAGCAGTACTTC. It codes for CASSPWEGPYEQYF.

This clone was detected only a few times. The V and J genes are TRBV5-1 and TRBJ2-7; TRBD2 might be the D (6 bases). The CDR3 is 13 amino acids. Trimming pared 0 bases from V and 9 bases from J, leaving 13 bases between. The germline V gene encodes CDR1 SGHRS and CDR2 YFSETQ. The CDR3 bases are TGCGCCAGCAGCTTGGTATCGGACTATTTGCAGTACTTC. This sequence encodes CASSLVSDYLQYF. The variable domain in full, with the rest retrieved from reference TRBV5-1 and TRBJ2-7, is KAGVTQTPRYLIKTRGQQVTLSCSPISGHRSVSWYQQTPGQGLQFLFEYFSETQRNKGNFPGRFSGRQFSNSRSEMNVSTLELGDSALYLCASSLVSDYLQYFGPGTRLTVT.

This sequence joins TRBV4-3 and TRBJ1-4; perhaps TRBD1 as D (5 bases). Trimming removed 4 bases from V and 7 bases from J, with 13 bases in between. CDR1 is LGHNA, CDR2 YSLEER, per germline. The CDR3 runs to 14 residues. The CDR3 region is CASSLGGASEKLFF. The CDR3 DNA reads TGCGCCAGCAGCCTAGGAGGGGCCAGTGAAAAACTGTTTTTT.

This clone is a singleton in its sample. The rearrangement joins TRBV7-8 to TRBJ2-7; 10 bases line up with TRBD1. J was trimmed by 6 bases and V by 4 bases; bases with no gene match: 9. Germline V CDR1 and CDR2: SGHVS, FQNEAQ. The length of the CDR3 is 15 residues. Here the CDR3 reads CASSSPRDRGGEQYF. The DNA for the CDR3 is TGTGCCAGCAGCTCACCCCGGGACAGGGGCGGCGAGCAGTACTTC.

The chain couples TRBV6-1 to TRBJ2-5; 9 nucleotides agree with TRBD1. The CDR3 totals 14 residues. V was clipped by 10 bases and J by 4 bases; unmatched bases: 10. Germline-derived CDR1 and CDR2 are MNHNS and SASEGT. The CDR3, as DNA: TGTGCCACTTCCCCAACAGGGGGCCGAGAGACCCAGTACTTC. Protein: CATSPTGGRETQYF.